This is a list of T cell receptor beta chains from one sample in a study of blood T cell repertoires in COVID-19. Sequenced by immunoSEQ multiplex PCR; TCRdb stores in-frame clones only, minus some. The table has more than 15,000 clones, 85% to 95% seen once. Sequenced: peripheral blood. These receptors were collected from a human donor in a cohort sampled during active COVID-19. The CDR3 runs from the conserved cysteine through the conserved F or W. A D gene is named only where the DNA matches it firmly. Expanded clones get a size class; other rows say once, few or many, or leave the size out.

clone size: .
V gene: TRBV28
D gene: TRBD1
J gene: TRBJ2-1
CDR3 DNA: TGTGCCAGCAGAAAGACAGGGGGCTGGTACAATGAGCAGTTCTTC
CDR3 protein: CASRKTGGWYNEQFF

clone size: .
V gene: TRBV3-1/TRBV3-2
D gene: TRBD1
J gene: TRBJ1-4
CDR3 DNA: TGTGCCAGCAGCCACTCTGACAGGGGTGCAACTAATGAAAAACTGTTTTTT
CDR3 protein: CASSHSDRGATNEKLFF

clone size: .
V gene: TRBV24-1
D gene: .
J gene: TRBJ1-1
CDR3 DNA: TGTGCCACCAGTGAGAACGACAGTTTGAACACTGAAGCTTTCTTT
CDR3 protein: CATSENDSLNTEAFF

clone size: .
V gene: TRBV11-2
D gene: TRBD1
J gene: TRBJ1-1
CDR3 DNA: TGTGCCAGCAGCTTACCTACCGGGACAGGGGGTTTAGTCGCTGAAGCTTTCTTT
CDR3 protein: CASSLPTGTGGLVAEAFF

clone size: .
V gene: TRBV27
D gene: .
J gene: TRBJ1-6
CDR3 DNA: TGTGCCAGCAGTTTTAATTCAGGGTGGAGCTCCTATAATTCACCCCTCCACTTT
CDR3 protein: CASSFNSGWSSYNSPLHF

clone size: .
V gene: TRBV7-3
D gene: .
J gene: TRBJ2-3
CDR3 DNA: TGTGCCAGCAGCCCGGGCGGCGGGGGCGATACGCAGTATTTT
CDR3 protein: CASSPGGGGDTQYF

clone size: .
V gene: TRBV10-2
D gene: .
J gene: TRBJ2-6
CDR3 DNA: TGCGCCAGCGCAGGTGGGGGCTTTCCCTCTGGGGCCAACGTCCTGACTTTC
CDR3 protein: CASAGGGFPSGANVLTF

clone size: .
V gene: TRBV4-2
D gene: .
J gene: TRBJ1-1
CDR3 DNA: TGTGCCAGCAGCCAAGGAGTTGTGAACACTGAAGCTTTCTTT
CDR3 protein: CASSQGVVNTEAFF

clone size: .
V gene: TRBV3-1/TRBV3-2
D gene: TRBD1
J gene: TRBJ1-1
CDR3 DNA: TGTGCCAGCAGCCAAGGGGACAGGGCTAGTTTCTTT
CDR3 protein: CASSQGDRASFF

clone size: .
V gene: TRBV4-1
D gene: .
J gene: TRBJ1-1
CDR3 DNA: TGCGCCAGCAGCCAAGACGCAGCGAGGGATACTGAAGCTTTCTTT
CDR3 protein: CASSQDAARDTEAFF

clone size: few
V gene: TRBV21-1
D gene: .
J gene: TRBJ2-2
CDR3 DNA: TGTGCCAGCAGCCCTACTAGCGGGAGTGTCACCGGGGAGCTGTTTTTT
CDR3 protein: CASSPTSGSVTGELFF

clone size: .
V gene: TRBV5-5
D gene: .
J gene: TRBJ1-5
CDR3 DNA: TGTGCCAGCAGCTTGGCTCAGGGTTATCAGCCCCAGCATTTT
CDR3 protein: CASSLAQGYQPQHF

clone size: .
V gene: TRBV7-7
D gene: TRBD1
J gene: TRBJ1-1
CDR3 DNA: TGTGCCAGCAGCCCCCTGGGACAGGCGAGGGACACTGAAGCTTTCTTT
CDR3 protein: CASSPLGQARDTEAFF

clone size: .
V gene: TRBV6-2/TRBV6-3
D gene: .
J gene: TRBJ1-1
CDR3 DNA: TGTGCCAGCAGTTTCGCAGGGAACACTGAAGCTTTCTTT
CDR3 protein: CASSFAGNTEAFF

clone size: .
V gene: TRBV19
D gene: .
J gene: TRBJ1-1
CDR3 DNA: TGTGCCAGTAGGTTACAGGGAAACACTGAAGCTTTCTTT
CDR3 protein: CASRLQGNTEAFF

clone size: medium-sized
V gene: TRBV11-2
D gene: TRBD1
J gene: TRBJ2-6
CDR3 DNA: TGTGCCAGCAGCCCGCGACAGGGCTCTGGGGCCAACGTCCTGACTTTC
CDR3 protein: CASSPRQGSGANVLTF